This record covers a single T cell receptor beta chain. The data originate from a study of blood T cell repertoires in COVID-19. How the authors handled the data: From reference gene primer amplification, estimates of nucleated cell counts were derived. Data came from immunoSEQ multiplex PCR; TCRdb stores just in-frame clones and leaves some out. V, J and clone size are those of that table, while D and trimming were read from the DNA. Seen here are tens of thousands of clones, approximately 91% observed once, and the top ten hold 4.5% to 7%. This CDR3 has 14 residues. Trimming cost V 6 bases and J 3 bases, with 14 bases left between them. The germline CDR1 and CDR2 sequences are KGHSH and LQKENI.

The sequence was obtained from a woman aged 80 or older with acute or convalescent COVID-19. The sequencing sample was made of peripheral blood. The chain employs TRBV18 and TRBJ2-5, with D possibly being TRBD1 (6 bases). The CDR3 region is CASSPDSGEETQYF. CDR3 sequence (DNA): TGTGCCAGCTCGCCCGACTCAGGGGAAGAGACCCAGTACTTC.